The clone carrying this T cell receptor beta chain has a handful of counts. TCRdb keeps only in-frame clones here, not all; method: immunoSEQ multiplex PCR. Among nearly 200,000 clones listed, roughly 84% were seen once. Trimming took off 3 bases at V and 0 bases at J, with 6 bases between the two ends. Per germline, CDR1 SGHDT and CDR2 YYEEEE. The CDR3 has 13 residues. These data come from a study of blood T cell repertoires in COVID-19. Overall study: T cells, B-cell-depleted T cells, or PBMCs supplied cDNA or gDNA.

The chain is built from TRBV5-6 and TRBJ1-2, with no clear D. The source material was peripheral blood. This receptor was identified in a human donor in a cohort sampled during active COVID-19. CDR3 residues: CASSSSPNYGYTF. The CDR3 nucleotides are TGTGCCAGCAGCTCGAGCCCTAACTATGGCTACACCTTC.